Listed below are T cell receptor beta chains from one sample, sequenced in a study of CD8+CD57+ T cells in acquired aplastic anemia. TCRdb reanalysed the reads using MiXCR and keeps one entry per CDR3 protein. The repertoire consists of about 54,000 distinct CDR3 sequences, with roughly three fifths occurring once and the leading ten covering around 15%. Sequencing was performed on sorted CD4+, CD8+, or CD8+CD57+ T cells (not recorded which) from PBMCs. Receptor source: a human donor with aplastic anemia. Each CDR3 is given with its conserved first and last residue. The D gene is left open where the match is weak. Where a row states a size, it is once, few, many or the class of an expanded clone; other rows omit it.

j_call,clone_size,v_call,d_call,cdr3_aa,cdr3_nt
TRBJ2-7,many,TRBV4-1,-,CASSQDGGAGASYF,TGCGCCAGCAGCCAAGATGGGGGGGCGGGGGCTTCTTACTTC
TRBJ1-6,-,TRBV7-9,-,CASSLANNSPLHF,TGTGCCAGCAGCTTAGCTAATAATTCACCCCTCCACTTT
TRBJ2-2,many,TRBV5-1,TRBD1,CASSSGTGGPGELFF,TGCGCCAGCAGTTCCGGGACAGGGGGCCCCGGGGAGCTGTTTTTT
TRBJ1-2,few,TRBV9,TRBD1,CASSARTGSNYGYTF,TGTGCCAGCAGCGCCCGGACAGGGTCTAACTATGGCTACACCTTC
TRBJ2-3,many,TRBV7-2,-,CASSLAGGLGGLDTQYF,TGTGCCAGCAGCTTAGCGGGGGGACTGGGTGGTTTAGATACGCAGTATTTT
TRBJ1-2,-,TRBV15,-,CATSLGGANYGYTF,TGTGCCACCAGCTTGGGGGGGGCTAACTATGGCTACACCTTC
TRBJ1-1,many,TRBV27,-,CATQQDSNTEAFF,TGTGCCACCCAACAGGACTCGAACACTGAAGCTTTCTTT
TRBJ1-6,-,TRBV20-1,TRBD1,CSARGQGLSNSPLHF,TGCAGTGCTAGAGGACAGGGTCTAAGTAATTCACCCCTCCACTTT
TRBJ1-4,-,TRBV10-1,-,CASQTGDNEKLFF,TGCGCCAGCCAGACAGGAGATAATGAAAAACTGTTTTTT
TRBJ2-7,few,TRBV7-8,-,CASTGPTVSYEQYF,TGTGCCAGCACCGGACCGACAGTCTCCTACGAGCAGTACTTC
TRBJ2-5,-,TRBV4-3,TRBD1,CASSQDRGWDRQETQYF,TGCGCCAGCAGCCAAGACCGGGGGTGGGACAGGCAAGAGACCCAGTACTTC
TRBJ1-1,many,TRBV7-9,-,CASSPGGAEGTEAFF,TGTGCCAGCAGCCCTGGGGGGGCCGAAGGGACTGAAGCTTTCTTT
TRBJ1-1,-,TRBV29-1,-,CSARTRLTPTEGF,TGCAGCGCACGTACCCGCCTAACACCCACCGAAGGCTTT
TRBJ1-2,-,TRBV9,TRBD1,CASSVGTGGAGDYGYTF,TGTGCCAGCAGCGTCGGGACAGGGGGCGCGGGGGACTATGGCTACACCTTC
TRBJ1-2,medium-sized,TRBV2,-,CASSETTSKGYTF,TGTGCCAGCAGTGAGACTACTAGTAAGGGCTACACCTTC
TRBJ2-3,-,TRBV28,-,CASSLGPRGTQYF,TGTGCCAGCAGTTTGGGACCCCGGGGTACGCAGTATTTT
TRBJ2-7,-,TRBV19,-,CASSPRDTIYEQYF,TGTGCCAGTAGTCCCCGGGACACGATCTACGAGCAGTACTTC
TRBJ1-4,-,TRBV2,-,CASSALRRQLFF,TGTGCCAGCAGTGCGCTCCGTCGCCAGCTGTTTTTT
TRBJ2-7,many,TRBV28,TRBD1,CASSLSGGPYEQYF,TGTGCCAGCAGTTTGTCAGGGGGCCCCTACGAGCAGTACTTC
TRBJ1-2,few,TRBV7-9,-,CASSFWGADGYTF,TGTGCCAGCAGCTTCTGGGGGGCCGATGGCTACACCTTC
TRBJ1-6,few,TRBV2,TRBD1,CATGGDDSPLHF,TGTGCCACAGGGGGAGATGATTCACCCCTCCACTTT
TRBJ1-6,many,TRBV6-2/TRBV6-3,TRBD1,CASSLGDREASPLHF,TGTGCCAGCAGTTTGGGGGACAGGGAGGCGTCACCCCTCCACTTT